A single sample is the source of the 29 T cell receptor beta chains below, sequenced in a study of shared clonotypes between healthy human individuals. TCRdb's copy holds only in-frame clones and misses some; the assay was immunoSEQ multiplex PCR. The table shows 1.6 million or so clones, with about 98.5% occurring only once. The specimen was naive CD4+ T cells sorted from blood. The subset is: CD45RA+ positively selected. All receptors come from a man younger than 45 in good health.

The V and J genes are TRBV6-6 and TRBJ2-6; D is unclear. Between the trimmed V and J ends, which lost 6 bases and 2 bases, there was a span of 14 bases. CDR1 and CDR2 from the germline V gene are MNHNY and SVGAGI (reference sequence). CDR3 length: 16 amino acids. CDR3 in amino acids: CASSPKWAAGANVLTF. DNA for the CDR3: TGTGCCAGCAGCCCCAAGTGGGCTGCTGGGGCCAACGTCCTGACTTTC.

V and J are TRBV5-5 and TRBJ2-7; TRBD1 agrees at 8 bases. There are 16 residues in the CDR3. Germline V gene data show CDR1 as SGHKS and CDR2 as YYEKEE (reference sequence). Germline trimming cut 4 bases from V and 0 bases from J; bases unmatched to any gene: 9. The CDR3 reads CASSRPGTGLSYEQYF. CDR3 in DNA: TGTGCCAGCAGCCGACCCGGGACAGGCCTCTCCTACGAGCAGTACTTC.

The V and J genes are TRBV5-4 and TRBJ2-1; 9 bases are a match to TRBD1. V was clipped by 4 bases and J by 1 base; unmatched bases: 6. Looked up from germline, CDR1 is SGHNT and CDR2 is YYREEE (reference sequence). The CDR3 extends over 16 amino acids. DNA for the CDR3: TGTGCCAGCAGCAGGGCGACAGGGGGTTCCTACAATGAGCAGTTCTTC. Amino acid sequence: CASSRATGGSYNEQFF.

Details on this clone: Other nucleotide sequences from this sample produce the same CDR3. CDR3 sequence reads: CASSLTGSSYEQYF. For the CDR3, the DNA is TGTGCCAGCAGCTTGACAGGATCCTCCTACGAGCAGTACTTC. The J gene is TRBJ2-7, the V gene TRBV7-3, with D maybe TRBD1 (6 bases). Trimming removed 3 bases at V and 0 bases at J, with 9 bases between. Germline CDR1 is SGHTA and CDR2 is FQGTGA. The CDR3 contains 14 residues.

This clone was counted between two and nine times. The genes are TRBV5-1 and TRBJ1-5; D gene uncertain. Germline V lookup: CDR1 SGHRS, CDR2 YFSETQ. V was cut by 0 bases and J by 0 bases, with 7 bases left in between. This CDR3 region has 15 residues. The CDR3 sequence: CASSLDGNSNQPQHF. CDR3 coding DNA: TGCGCCAGCAGCTTGGACGGGAATAGCAATCAGCCCCAGCATTTT.

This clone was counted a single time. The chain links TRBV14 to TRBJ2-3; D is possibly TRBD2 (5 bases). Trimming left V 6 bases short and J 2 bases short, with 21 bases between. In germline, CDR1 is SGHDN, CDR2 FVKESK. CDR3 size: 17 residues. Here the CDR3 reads CASSPRRGSGNTDTQYF. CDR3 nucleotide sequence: TGTGCCAGCAGTCCCCGGAGAGGGAGCGGAAACACAGATACGCAGTATTTT.

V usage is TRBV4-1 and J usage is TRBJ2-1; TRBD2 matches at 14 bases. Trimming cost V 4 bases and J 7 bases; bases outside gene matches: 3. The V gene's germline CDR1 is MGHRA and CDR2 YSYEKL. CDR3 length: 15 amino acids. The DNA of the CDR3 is TGCGCCAGCAGCCCGGGACTAGCGGGAGTTAATGAGCAGTTCTTC. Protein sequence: CASSPGLAGVNEQFF.

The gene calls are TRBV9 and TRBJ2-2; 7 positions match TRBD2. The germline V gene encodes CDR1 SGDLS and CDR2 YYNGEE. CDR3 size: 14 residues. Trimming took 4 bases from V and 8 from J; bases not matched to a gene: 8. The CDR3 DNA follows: TGTGCCAGCAGCTTCCGGGGGGACCGAGGGGAGCTGTTTTTT. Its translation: CASSFRGDRGELFF.

The CDR3 coding sequence is TGTGCCAGCAGTGGGGGACGGAGCTCCTACGAGCAGTACTTC. Translated, it gives CASSGGRSSYEQYF. This rearrangement joins TRBV2 to TRBJ2-7; D might be TRBD1 or TRBD2, each matching 5 bases. The germline V and J ends were trimmed by 4 bases and 0 bases, with 10 bases remaining between them. The germline CDR1 and CDR2 sequences are SNHLY and FYNNEI. The CDR3 totals 14 residues.

CDR3 loop: CASSESGWTQYF. In DNA, the CDR3 is TGTGCCAGCAGTGAATCGGGATGGACCCAGTACTTC. V gene TRBV25-1 combines with J gene TRBJ2-5, with a possible D match to TRBD2 (5 bases). The length of the CDR3 is 12 residues. Trimming cost V 1 base and J 7 bases, with 7 bases left between them. Per germline, CDR1 MGHDK and CDR2 SYGVNS.

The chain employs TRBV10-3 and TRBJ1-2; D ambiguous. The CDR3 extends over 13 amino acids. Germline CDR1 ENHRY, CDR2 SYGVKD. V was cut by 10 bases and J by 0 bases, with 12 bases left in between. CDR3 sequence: CATLYLANYGYTF. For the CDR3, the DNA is TGTGCCACCCTCTATCTAGCTAACTATGGCTACACCTTC.

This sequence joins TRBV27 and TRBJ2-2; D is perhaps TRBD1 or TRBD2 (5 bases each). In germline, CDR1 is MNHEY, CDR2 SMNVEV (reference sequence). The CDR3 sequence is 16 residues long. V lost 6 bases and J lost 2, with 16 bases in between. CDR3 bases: TGTGCCAGCAGCCCCTATGGGGACGATAACACCGGGGAGCTGTTTTTT. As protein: CASSPYGDDNTGELFF.

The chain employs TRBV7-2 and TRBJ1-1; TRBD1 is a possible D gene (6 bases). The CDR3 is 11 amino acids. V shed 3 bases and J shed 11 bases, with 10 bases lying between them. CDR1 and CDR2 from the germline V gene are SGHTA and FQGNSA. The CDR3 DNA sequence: TGTGCCAGCAGCTTTCAGGGGCGGGCTTTCTTT. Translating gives CASSFQGRAFF.

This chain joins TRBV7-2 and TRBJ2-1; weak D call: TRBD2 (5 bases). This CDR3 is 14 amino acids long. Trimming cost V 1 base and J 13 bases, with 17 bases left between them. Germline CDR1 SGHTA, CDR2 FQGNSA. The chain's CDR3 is CASSLEAPGKEQFF. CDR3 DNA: TGTGCCAGCAGCTTAGAGGCACCGGGAAAGGAACAGTTCTTC.

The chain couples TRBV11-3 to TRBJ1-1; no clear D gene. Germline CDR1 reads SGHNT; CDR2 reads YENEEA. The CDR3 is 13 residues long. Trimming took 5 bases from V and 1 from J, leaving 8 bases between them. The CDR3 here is CASSRRPNTEAFF. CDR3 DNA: TGTGCCAGCAGCCGTCGACCGAACACTGAAGCTTTCTTT. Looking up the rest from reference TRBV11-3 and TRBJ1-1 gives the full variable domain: EAGVVQSPRYKIIEKKQPVAFWCNPISGHNTLYWYLQNLGQGPELLIRYENEEAVDDSQLPKDRFSAERLKGVDSTLKIQPAELGDSAVYLCASSRRPNTEAFFGQGTRLTVV.

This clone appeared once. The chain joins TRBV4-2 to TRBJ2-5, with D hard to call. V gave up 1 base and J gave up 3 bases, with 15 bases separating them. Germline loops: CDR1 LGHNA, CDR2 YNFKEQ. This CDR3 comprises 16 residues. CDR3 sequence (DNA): TGTGCCAGCAGCCAAGGGGCCGGAAAAAGAGAAGAGACCCAGTACTTC. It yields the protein CASSQGAGKREETQYF.

CDR3 sequence (DNA): TGCGCCAGCAGCTTACTTGGACTAGCCGGGGAGCTGTTTTTT. Translated, it gives CASSLLGLAGELFF. The V gene is TRBV5-1, the J gene TRBJ2-2; 7 nucleotides align to TRBD2. Germline V gives CDR1 SGHRS, CDR2 YFSETQ. The trim removed 2 bases at V and 6 bases at J, leaving 4 bases unmatched. CDR3 length equals 14 residues. Full variable domain (missing parts from reference TRBV5-1 and TRBJ2-2): KAGVTQTPRYLIKTRGQQVTLSCSPISGHRSVSWYQQTPGQGLQFLFEYFSETQRNKGNFPGRFSGRQFSNSRSEMNVSTLELGDSALYLCASSLLGLAGELFFGEGSRLTVL.

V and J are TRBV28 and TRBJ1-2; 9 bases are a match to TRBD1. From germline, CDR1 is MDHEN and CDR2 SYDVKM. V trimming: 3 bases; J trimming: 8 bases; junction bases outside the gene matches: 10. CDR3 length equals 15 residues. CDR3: CASSLPTGGAGGYTF. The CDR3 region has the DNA TGTGCCAGCAGTTTGCCTACAGGGGGCGCGGGAGGCTACACCTTC.

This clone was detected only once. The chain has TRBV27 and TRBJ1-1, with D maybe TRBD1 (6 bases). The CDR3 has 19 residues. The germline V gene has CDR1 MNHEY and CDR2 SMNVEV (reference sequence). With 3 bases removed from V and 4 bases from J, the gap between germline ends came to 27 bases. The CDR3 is CASSLVGLGGGDRGTEAFF. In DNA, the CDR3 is TGTGCCAGCAGTTTGGTCGGGCTTGGGGGGGGCGATAGGGGCACTGAAGCTTTCTTT.

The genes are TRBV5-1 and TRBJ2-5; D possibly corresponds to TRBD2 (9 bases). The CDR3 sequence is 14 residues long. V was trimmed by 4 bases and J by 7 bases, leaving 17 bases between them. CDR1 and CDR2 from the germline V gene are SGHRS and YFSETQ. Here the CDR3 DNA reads TGCGCCAGCAGCGAGACTAGCGGACAGGGGACCCAGTACTTC. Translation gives CASSETSGQGTQYF.

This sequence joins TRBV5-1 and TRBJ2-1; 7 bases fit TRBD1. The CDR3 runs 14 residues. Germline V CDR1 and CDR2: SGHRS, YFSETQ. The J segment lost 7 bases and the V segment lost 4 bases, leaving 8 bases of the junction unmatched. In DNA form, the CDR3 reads TGCGCCAGCAGCCTGGGGACAGTGGGGAATGAGCAGTTCTTC. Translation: CASSLGTVGNEQFF.

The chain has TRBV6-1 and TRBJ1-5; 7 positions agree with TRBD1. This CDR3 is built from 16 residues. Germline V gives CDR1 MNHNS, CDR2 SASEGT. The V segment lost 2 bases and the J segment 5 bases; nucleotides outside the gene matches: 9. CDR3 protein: CASSERQGSSYQPQHF. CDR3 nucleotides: TGTGCCAGCAGTGAACGACAGGGCTCATCATATCAGCCCCAGCATTTT.

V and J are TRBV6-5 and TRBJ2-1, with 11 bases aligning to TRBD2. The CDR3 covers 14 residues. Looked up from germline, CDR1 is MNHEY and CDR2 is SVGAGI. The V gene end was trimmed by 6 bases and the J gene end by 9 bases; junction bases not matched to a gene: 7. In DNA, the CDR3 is TGTGCCAGCAGGCCTACTAGCGGGAGCGGTGAGCAGTTCTTC. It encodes CASRPTSGSGEQFF.

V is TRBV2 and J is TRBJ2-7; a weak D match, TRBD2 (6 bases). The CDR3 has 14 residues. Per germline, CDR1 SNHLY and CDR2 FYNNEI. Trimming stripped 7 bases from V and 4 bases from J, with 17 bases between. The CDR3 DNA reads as TGTGCCAGCAATTCGGGCAGGGCGGGATACGAGCAGTACTTC. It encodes CASNSGRAGYEQYF.

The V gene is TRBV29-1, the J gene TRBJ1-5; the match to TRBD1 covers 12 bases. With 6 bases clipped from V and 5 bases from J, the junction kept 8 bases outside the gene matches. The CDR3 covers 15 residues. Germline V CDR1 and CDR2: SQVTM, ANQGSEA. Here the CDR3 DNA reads TGCAGCGTGTCCGGGACAGGGGGCCGTGATCAGCCCCAGCATTTT. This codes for CSVSGTGGRDQPQHF.

CDR3 DNA sequence: TGTGCCTGGAGTGTACGTCAGGGAGTTTTGACCGGGGAGCTGTTTTTT. It specifies CAWSVRQGVLTGELFF. V gene TRBV30 combines with J gene TRBJ2-2; D may be TRBD1 or TRBD2 (5 bases each). The germline V gene has CDR1 GTSNPN and CDR2 SVGIG (reference sequence). V lost 0 bases to trimming and J lost 5 bases, with 16 bases between them. The CDR3 has 16 residues.

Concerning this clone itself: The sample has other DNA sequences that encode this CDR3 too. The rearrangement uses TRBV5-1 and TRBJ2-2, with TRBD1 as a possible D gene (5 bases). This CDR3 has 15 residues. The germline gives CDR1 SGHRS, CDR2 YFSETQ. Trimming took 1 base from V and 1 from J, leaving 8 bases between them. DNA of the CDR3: TGCGCCAGCAGCTTGCGTCAGGGGAACACCGGGGAGCTGTTTTTT. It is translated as CASSLRQGNTGELFF.

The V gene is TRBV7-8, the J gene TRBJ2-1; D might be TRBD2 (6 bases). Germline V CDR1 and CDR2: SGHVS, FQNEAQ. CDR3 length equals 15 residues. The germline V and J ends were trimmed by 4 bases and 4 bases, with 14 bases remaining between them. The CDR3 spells CASSSGTFQYNEQFF. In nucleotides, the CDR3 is TGTGCCAGCAGCTCCGGGACTTTCCAATACAATGAGCAGTTCTTC.

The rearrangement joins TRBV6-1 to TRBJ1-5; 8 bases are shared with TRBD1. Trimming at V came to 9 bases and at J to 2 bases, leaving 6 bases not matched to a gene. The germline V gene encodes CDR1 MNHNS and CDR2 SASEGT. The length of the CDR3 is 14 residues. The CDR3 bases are TGTGCCAGTAGCAGGGGGCTTGGCAATCAGCCCCAGCATTTT. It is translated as CASSRGLGNQPQHF.